The rows below give T cell receptor beta chains drawn from one sample of a study of blood T cell repertoires in COVID-19. Assay: immunoSEQ multiplex PCR; the TCRdb copy retains only in-frame clones and omits some. The profile shows 25,000 to 35,000 clones, roughly 84% of them singletons. The sequenced material came from peripheral blood. The receptors come from a man between 65 and 85 years old with active COVID-19. The CDR3 runs from the conserved cysteine through the conserved F or W. Fields, in order: V gene, D gene, CDR3 length, J gene, clone size, CDR3 protein, CDR3 DNA. The D gene is left open where the match is weak. Clone size is shown for a subset of rows, as once, few, many or a class of expanded clone.

V gene: TRBV15
D gene: .
CDR3 length: 14
J gene: TRBJ1-5
clone size: .
CDR3 protein: CATSRAGGNQPQHF
CDR3 DNA: TGTGCCACCAGCAGAGCCGGGGGTAATCAGCCCCAGCATTTT

V gene: TRBV6-4
D gene: .
CDR3 length: 15
J gene: TRBJ2-1
clone size: few
CDR3 protein: CASSVLGSSYNEQFF
CDR3 DNA: TGTGCCAGCAGTGTGCTCGGGAGCTCCTACAATGAGCAGTTCTTC

V gene: TRBV28
D gene: .
CDR3 length: 14
J gene: TRBJ1-4
clone size: once
CDR3 protein: CASSFATDNEKLFF
CDR3 DNA: TGTGCCAGCAGTTTTGCGACAGATAATGAAAAACTGTTTTTT

V gene: TRBV6-4
D gene: TRBD2
CDR3 length: 20
J gene: TRBJ2-1
clone size: .
CDR3 protein: CASSLKPGLAGGPAHNEQFF
CDR3 DNA: TGTGCCAGCAGTTTGAAACCGGGACTAGCGGGAGGGCCTGCCCACAATGAGCAGTTCTTC

V gene: TRBV13
D gene: TRBD1
CDR3 length: 15
J gene: TRBJ1-5
clone size: .
CDR3 protein: CASSASTGVNQPQHF
CDR3 DNA: TGTGCCAGCAGCGCCTCAACAGGGGTTAATCAGCCCCAGCATTTT

V gene: TRBV7-9
D gene: .
CDR3 length: 16
J gene: TRBJ2-7
clone size: .
CDR3 protein: CASSSGQSSSSYEQYF
CDR3 DNA: TGTGCCAGCAGCTCCGGACAGTCGTCGAGCTCCTACGAGCAGTACTTC

V gene: TRBV6-4
D gene: TRBD2
CDR3 length: 16
J gene: TRBJ2-1
clone size: few
CDR3 protein: CASRILEREANNEQFF
CDR3 DNA: TGTGCCAGCAGAATCCTGGAGCGGGAGGCGAACAATGAGCAGTTCTTC

V gene: TRBV27
D gene: .
CDR3 length: 14
J gene: TRBJ1-1
clone size: .
CDR3 protein: CASRVGQGPTEAFF
CDR3 DNA: TGTGCCAGCCGCGTTGGGCAGGGCCCCACTGAAGCTTTCTTT

V gene: TRBV10-2
D gene: .
CDR3 length: 12
J gene: TRBJ2-1
clone size: few
CDR3 protein: CASSGTYNEQFF
CDR3 DNA: TGCGCCAGCAGCGGGACTTACAATGAGCAGTTCTTC

V gene: TRBV7-2
D gene: .
CDR3 length: 13
J gene: TRBJ2-7
clone size: .
CDR3 protein: CASSITGFYEQYF
CDR3 DNA: TGTGCCAGCAGCATTACAGGGTTCTACGAGCAGTACTTC

V gene: TRBV2
D gene: .
CDR3 length: 11
J gene: TRBJ2-1
clone size: .
CDR3 protein: CASGRYNEQFF
CDR3 DNA: TGTGCCAGCGGGAGGTACAATGAGCAGTTCTTC

V gene: TRBV11-2
D gene: .
CDR3 length: 15
J gene: TRBJ2-7
clone size: .
CDR3 protein: CASSSTRQNSYEQYF
CDR3 DNA: TGTGCCAGCAGCTCGACTCGACAGAACTCCTACGAGCAGTACTTC

V gene: TRBV6-5
D gene: TRBD1
CDR3 length: 14
J gene: TRBJ1-5
clone size: .
CDR3 protein: CASSNYRGNQPQHF
CDR3 DNA: TGTGCCAGCAGTAACTACAGGGGGAATCAGCCCCAGCATTTT

V gene: TRBV27
D gene: TRBD1
CDR3 length: 17
J gene: TRBJ1-2
clone size: .
CDR3 protein: CASSFNRQGPANYGYTF
CDR3 DNA: TGTGCCAGCAGTTTCAACCGACAGGGGCCGGCTAACTATGGCTACACCTTC

V gene: TRBV3-1/TRBV3-2
D gene: .
CDR3 length: 16
J gene: TRBJ2-3
clone size: .
CDR3 protein: CASSQDSGGITDTQYF
CDR3 DNA: TGTGCCAGCAGCCAAGATAGCGGAGGGATCACAGATACGCAGTATTTT

V gene: TRBV18
D gene: .
CDR3 length: 16
J gene: TRBJ1-1
clone size: .
CDR3 protein: CASSPLEGTVNTEAFF
CDR3 DNA: TGTGCCAGCTCACCTCTAGAGGGAACAGTGAACACTGAAGCTTTCTTT

V gene: TRBV25-1
D gene: TRBD1
CDR3 length: 12
J gene: TRBJ1-2
clone size: few
CDR3 protein: CASGDREDGYTF
CDR3 DNA: TGTGCCAGCGGGGACAGGGAAGATGGCTACACCTTC

V gene: TRBV9
D gene: TRBD2
CDR3 length: 15
J gene: TRBJ2-7
clone size: .
CDR3 protein: CASSSGTSGSYEQYF
CDR3 DNA: TGTGCCAGCAGCTCCGGGACTAGCGGCTCCTACGAGCAGTACTTC

V gene: TRBV10-3
D gene: .
CDR3 length: 14
J gene: TRBJ2-5
clone size: .
CDR3 protein: CAISEAQAQETQYF
CDR3 DNA: TGTGCCATCAGTGAGGCGCAGGCGCAAGAGACCCAGTACTTC

V gene: TRBV7-9
D gene: TRBD2
CDR3 length: 13
J gene: TRBJ2-1
clone size: .
CDR3 protein: CASSLISGDEQFF
CDR3 DNA: TGTGCCAGCAGCTTAATCAGCGGGGATGAGCAGTTCTTC

V gene: TRBV7-9
D gene: .
CDR3 length: 17
J gene: TRBJ2-1
clone size: .
CDR3 protein: CASSLVVLSEKNNEQFF
CDR3 DNA: TGTGCCAGCAGCTTAGTTGTATTGTCTGAGAAAAACAATGAGCAGTTCTTC

V gene: TRBV6-1
D gene: .
CDR3 length: 15
J gene: TRBJ1-5
clone size: few
CDR3 protein: CASSEISASNQPQHF
CDR3 DNA: TGTGCCAGCAGTGAAATCTCTGCGAGCAATCAGCCCCAGCATTTT

V gene: TRBV7-6
D gene: TRBD2
CDR3 length: 14
J gene: TRBJ2-7
clone size: .
CDR3 protein: CASSSLAGGDEQYF
CDR3 DNA: TGTGCCAGCAGCTCACTAGCGGGAGGTGACGAGCAGTACTTC